A single sample gave rise to the 16 T cell receptor beta chains below, sequenced in a study of cytomegalovirus exposure and HLA in healthy donors. Primers included in the PCR were 60 Vbeta and 13 Jbeta primers. Generated by immunoSEQ multiplex PCR, the TCRdb table keeps only in-frame clones and is missing some. The sample contains some 240,000 clones, 80% to 95% of which appear only once. Material for sequencing was PBMCs. The receptors come from a girl aged 2-15 years in good health and CMV-seronegative.

This chain joins TRBV6-5 and TRBJ2-3; weak D call: TRBD1 (6 bases). The CDR3 sequence is 16 residues long. Trimming took off 4 bases at V and 6 bases at J, with 20 bases between the two ends. Germline V CDR1 and CDR2: MNHEY, SVGAGI. Here the CDR3 DNA reads TGTGCCAGCAGTTTTAATCCCTGGGGGCCCGCGGATACGCAGTATTTT. Translation: CASSFNPWGPADTQYF.

The chain joins TRBV18 to TRBJ1-1, with no clear D. Germline lookup yields CDR1 KGHSH and CDR2 LQKENI. The CDR3 totals 13 residues. V was clipped by 8 bases and J by 4 bases, with 14 bases between them. The CDR3 nucleotides are TGTGCCAGCGCCCGCTTCGAGGGCACTGAAGCTTTCTTT. Translated: CASARFEGTEAFF.

The rearrangement links TRBV7-3 to TRBJ2-2, with D maybe TRBD2 (6 bases). Germline loops: CDR1 SGHTA, CDR2 FQGTGA. The CDR3 has 15 amino acids. This CDR3 is CATTRGGTNTGELFF. The CDR3 DNA follows: TGTGCGACGACTCGGGGCGGGACTAACACCGGGGAGCTGTTTTTT.

The rearrangement joins TRBV5-6 to TRBJ1-3, with D unresolved. This CDR3 spans 13 amino acids. The germline CDR1 and CDR2 sequences are SGHDT and YYEEEE. V dropped 5 bases and J dropped 2 bases, with 8 bases sitting between them. This chain's CDR3 is CASSIGAGNTIYF. DNA of the CDR3: TGTGCCAGCAGTATCGGGGCTGGAAACACCATATATTTT.

The CDR3 DNA reads TGTGCCAGCAACAGGGGATTGGTCACCGGGGAGCTGTTTTTT. Translating it yields CASNRGLVTGELFF. The J gene is TRBJ2-2, the V gene TRBV21-1; the table's D call, TRBD1, was not checked against the DNA. TRBV21-1 is a known pseudogene. This CDR3 region has 14 residues.

The chain combines TRBV6-1 with TRBJ1-1; TRBD1 matches at 7 bases. Germline values: CDR1 MNHNS, CDR2 SASEGT. The CDR3 extends over 14 amino acids. Trimming took 4 bases from V and 0 from J; bases not matched to a gene: 2. This chain's CDR3 is CASSGRGVNTEAFF. CDR3 sequence (DNA): TGTGCCAGCAGTGGCAGGGGGGTGAACACTGAAGCTTTCTTT.

Details on this clone: Different DNA sequences within this sample yield the same CDR3. V gene TRBV7-2 combines with J gene TRBJ2-5; 12 bases match TRBD1. CDR3 length: 15 amino acids. V dropped 1 base and J dropped 5; count of bases not matched to a gene: 2. From germline, CDR1 is SGHTA and CDR2 FQGNSA. CDR3 DNA sequence: TGTGCCAGCAGCTTAGGGGACAGGGGGCAGGAGACCCAGTACTTC. It is translated as CASSLGDRGQETQYF.

This chain links TRBV14 with TRBJ2-3; D is uncertain. Germline loops: CDR1 SGHDN, CDR2 FVKESK. V was clipped by 0 bases and J by 1 base, with 14 bases between them. There are 17 residues in the CDR3. The CDR3 DNA reads TGTGCCAGCAGCCAAGATGAACTCCGGGTGGGCACAGATACGCAGTATTTT. Residues: CASSQDELRVGTDTQYF.

The rearrangement links TRBV6-1 to TRBJ1-1; D gene unclear. The CDR3 loop spans 14 amino acids. V was shortened by 5 bases and J by 10 bases, with 20 bases between the two germline ends. Germline lookup yields CDR1 MNHNS and CDR2 SASEGT. The CDR3 coding sequence is TGTGCCAGCAGTCCAGACCCCACCCCTAGTCGAGCTTTCTTT. Protein: CASSPDPTPSRAFF.

The chain carries TRBV14 and TRBJ2-1; TRBD2 aligns across 8 bases. V lost 1 base and J lost 12; bases outside the gene matches: 11. Germline V CDR1 and CDR2: SGHDN, FVKESK. The CDR3 spans 15 residues. CDR3 DNA sequence: TGTGCCAGCAGCCAAGGGGGACTAGTGACCCGGGTGCAGTTCTTC. It codes for CASSQGGLVTRVQFF.

The chain carries TRBV6-5 and TRBJ1-5; D is uncertain. Trimming removed 6 bases at V and 6 bases at J, with 18 bases between. This CDR3 comprises 15 residues. CDR1 is MNHEY, CDR2 SVGAGI, per germline. The CDR3 DNA follows: TGTGCCAGCAGCCCGGTGAGCCAAACGGGTCAGCCCCAGCATTTT. This codes for CASSPVSQTGQPQHF.

The chain is built from TRBV28 and TRBJ1-1; 8 nucleotides align to TRBD1. The CDR3 has 14 amino acids. Trimming took 2 bases from V and 7 from J; bases not matched to a gene: 6. CDR1 MDHEN and CDR2 SYDVKM come from the germline V gene. The CDR3 coding sequence is TGTGCCAGCAGTTTAAGTTCAGGGGGCGGTGAAGCTTTCTTT. Translating it yields CASSLSSGGGEAFF.

As for this clone: Different DNA sequences within this sample yield the same CDR3. The rearrangement joins TRBV27 to TRBJ2-1; 13 positions agree with TRBD2. Germline CDR1 is MNHEY and CDR2 is SMNVEV (reference sequence). The CDR3 has 14 residues. Unmatched junction bases numbered 1, after V lost 6 bases and J lost 5 bases. The CDR3 sequence is CASRLAGGDNEQFF. CDR3 DNA sequence: TGTGCCAGCAGACTAGCGGGAGGGGACAATGAGCAGTTCTTC.

The chain employs TRBV27 and TRBJ1-5; D may be TRBD1 (5 bases). Germline CDR1 is MNHEY and CDR2 is SMNVEV (reference sequence). V lost 9 bases and J lost 3, with 9 bases in between. CDR3 length: 12 amino acids. Written as DNA, the CDR3 is TGTGCCAGTTCAGGGTACAATCAGCCCCAGCATTTT. Its translation: CASSGYNQPQHF.

The rearrangement uses TRBV27 and TRBJ2-3, with D possibly being TRBD2 (6 bases). The CDR3 spans 18 residues. Germline-derived CDR1 and CDR2 are MNHEY and SMNVEV (reference sequence). Trimming pared 2 bases from V and 2 bases from J, leaving 20 bases between. CDR3 coding DNA: TGTGCCAGCAGTTTAAACCCCCTTCGCGGGGCGAACACAGATACGCAGTATTTT. This encodes CASSLNPLRGANTDTQYF.

The sample holds a few counts of this clone. CDR3 bases: TGTGCCACCAGCACCCGGACAGTCACAGATACGCAGTATTTT. It translates to CATSTRTVTDTQYF. The chain links TRBV15 to TRBJ2-3, with D maybe TRBD1 (6 bases). Germline CDR1 and CDR2: LNHNV and YYDKDF (reference sequence). Deletions cut 4 bases from V and 2 bases from J, with 10 bases between. CDR3 size: 14 residues.